This T cell receptor (beta chain) was recorded in a study of T cell changes during pregnancy in multiple sclerosis. Clones were sequenced by immunoSEQ multiplex PCR, and TCRdb holds only the in-frame ones, with some missing. The table has under 50,000 clones, roughly 94% seen once. Per the germline V gene, CDR1 is MGHRA and CDR2 is YSYEKL. V lost 1 base and J 4 bases, leaving 7 bases between the germline ends. This CDR3 is 14 amino acids long. The clonotype comes from a female donor with multiple sclerosis, enrolled in a pregnancy study. Source: CD8+ T cells from peripheral blood mononuclear cells, taken in the first trimester of pregnancy. V usage is TRBV4-1 and J usage is TRBJ1-4; no clear D gene. For the CDR3, the DNA is TGCGCCAGCAGCCAAGTCAGACTTAATGAAAAACTGTTTTTT. Amino acid sequence: CASSQVRLNEKLFF.